Listed below are T cell receptor beta chains from one sample, sequenced in a study of cytomegalovirus exposure and HLA in healthy donors. Sequencing was performed with immunoSEQ multiplex PCR; in TCRdb, only in-frame clones are kept and a portion is missing. The sample records more than 90,000 clones, over 60% being singletons. The sample taken for sequencing was PBMCs. The receptor set was obtained from a woman between 18 and 29 years old in good health and CMV-seropositive. CDR3s include the opening cysteine and the closing phenylalanine or tryptophan. A D gene is named only where the DNA matches it firmly. A clone size is listed for some rows: how often the clone was seen (once, few, many), or a class if it is expanded.

V gene: TRBV30; clone size: -; J gene: TRBJ1-5; D gene: -; CDR3 length: 14; CDR3 protein: CAWSVGQMNQPQHF; CDR3 DNA: TGTGCCTGGAGTGTAGGACAGATGAATCAGCCCCAGCATTTT
V gene: TRBV5-1; clone size: -; J gene: TRBJ2-7; D gene: TRBD1; CDR3 length: 14; CDR3 protein: CASSSGQGSYEQYF; CDR3 DNA: TGCGCCAGCAGCTCGGGACAGGGGTCCTACGAGCAGTACTTC
V gene: TRBV7-6; clone size: -; J gene: TRBJ2-5; D gene: TRBD2; CDR3 length: 15; CDR3 protein: CASSLGGLLQETQYF; CDR3 DNA: TGTGCCAGCAGCCTCGGGGGGTTGCTACAAGAGACCCAGTACTTC
V gene: TRBV30; clone size: -; J gene: TRBJ1-2; D gene: -; CDR3 length: 14; CDR3 protein: CAWSEGTYNYGYTF; CDR3 DNA: TGTGCCTGGAGTGAGGGGACATATAACTATGGCTACACCTTC
V gene: TRBV5-1; clone size: few; J gene: TRBJ2-5; D gene: TRBD2; CDR3 length: 15; CDR3 protein: CASSLSAGAKETQYF; CDR3 DNA: TGCGCCAGCAGCTTGTCGGCGGGAGCGAAAGAGACCCAGTACTTC
V gene: TRBV5-4; clone size: -; J gene: TRBJ1-2; D gene: TRBD1; CDR3 length: 14; CDR3 protein: CASSLFGGGDGYTF; CDR3 DNA: TGTGCCAGCAGCTTGTTTGGAGGGGGCGATGGCTACACCTTC
V gene: TRBV5-1; clone size: -; J gene: TRBJ2-1; D gene: -; CDR3 length: 16; CDR3 protein: CASSWTQTSSYNEQFF; CDR3 DNA: TGCGCCAGCAGCTGGACTCAGACTAGCTCCTACAATGAGCAGTTCTTC
V gene: TRBV6-5; clone size: -; J gene: TRBJ2-7; D gene: TRBD1; CDR3 length: 15; CDR3 protein: CASSVNRGREDEQYF; CDR3 DNA: TGTGCCAGCAGTGTGAACAGGGGGCGAGAAGACGAGCAGTACTTC
V gene: TRBV9; clone size: -; J gene: TRBJ2-1; D gene: TRBD1; CDR3 length: 16; CDR3 protein: CASSASGTGLNNEQFF; CDR3 DNA: TGTGCCAGCAGCGCCTCCGGGACAGGGCTCAACAATGAGCAGTTCTTC
V gene: TRBV7-2; clone size: -; J gene: TRBJ1-2; D gene: -; CDR3 length: 15; CDR3 protein: CASSLLVQGGDGYTF; CDR3 DNA: TGTGCCAGCAGCTTATTAGTACAGGGTGGCGATGGCTACACCTTC
V gene: TRBV27; clone size: few; J gene: TRBJ1-2; D gene: -; CDR3 length: 15; CDR3 protein: CASSLTPETGGGYTF; CDR3 DNA: TGTGCCAGCAGTTTAACCCCTGAGACGGGTGGAGGCTACACCTTC
V gene: TRBV6-1; clone size: -; J gene: TRBJ1-1; D gene: -; CDR3 length: 11; CDR3 protein: CASSYRGEAFF; CDR3 DNA: TGTGCCAGCAGTTATAGAGGGGAAGCTTTCTTT
V gene: TRBV9; clone size: -; J gene: TRBJ2-1; D gene: TRBD1; CDR3 length: 16; CDR3 protein: CASSSQGAGFRNEQFF; CDR3 DNA: TGTGCCAGCAGCTCGCAGGGGGCTGGCTTTAGGAATGAGCAGTTCTTC
V gene: TRBV5-4; clone size: few; J gene: TRBJ2-2; D gene: -; CDR3 length: 12; CDR3 protein: CASSPNTGELFF; CDR3 DNA: TGTGCCAGCAGCCCTAACACCGGGGAGCTGTTTTTT
V gene: TRBV25-1; clone size: once; J gene: TRBJ1-1; D gene: -; CDR3 length: 14; CDR3 protein: CATSLRGLNTGAFF; CDR3 DNA: TGTGCCACCAGTCTCAGGGGTCTGAACACTGGAGCTTTCTTT
V gene: TRBV10-1; clone size: -; J gene: TRBJ2-5; D gene: TRBD1; CDR3 length: 16; CDR3 protein: CASSWGTGGAGETQYF; CDR3 DNA: TGCGCCAGCAGCTGGGGGACAGGGGGCGCGGGAGAGACCCAGTACTTC
V gene: TRBV6-5; clone size: -; J gene: TRBJ1-2; D gene: TRBD1; CDR3 length: 16; CDR3 protein: CASSYSSMTGGLGYTF; CDR3 DNA: TGTGCCAGCAGTTACTCGAGTATGACAGGGGGACTTGGCTACACCTTC
V gene: TRBV6-5; clone size: -; J gene: TRBJ1-2; D gene: -; CDR3 length: 15; CDR3 protein: CASSYGDRPLDRYTF; CDR3 DNA: TGTGCCAGCAGTTACGGCGACAGGCCCCTTGACCGCTACACCTTC
V gene: TRBV7-3; clone size: -; J gene: TRBJ2-1; D gene: TRBD2; CDR3 length: 16; CDR3 protein: CASSSPGLAVFNEQFF; CDR3 DNA: TGTGCCAGCAGCTCCCCGGGACTAGCGGTCTTCAATGAGCAGTTCTTC
V gene: TRBV28; clone size: -; J gene: TRBJ1-5; D gene: -; CDR3 length: 16; CDR3 protein: CASSGRLTRGNQPQHF; CDR3 DNA: TGTGCCAGCAGCGGAAGACTCACCCGGGGCAATCAGCCCCAGCATTTT
V gene: TRBV27; clone size: -; J gene: TRBJ2-3; D gene: -; CDR3 length: 15; CDR3 protein: CASSLAVVGTDTQYF; CDR3 DNA: TGTGCCAGCAGTTTAGCGGTTGTCGGGACAGATACGCAGTATTTT
V gene: TRBV5-1; clone size: -; J gene: TRBJ1-4; D gene: TRBD1; CDR3 length: 15; CDR3 protein: CASSLIGTVGEKLFF; CDR3 DNA: TGCGCCAGCAGCTTGATCGGGACAGTAGGTGAAAAACTGTTTTTT
V gene: TRBV10-2; clone size: -; J gene: TRBJ2-7; D gene: TRBD2; CDR3 length: 14; CDR3 protein: CASSPGLASYEQYF; CDR3 DNA: TGCGCCAGCAGTCCGGGACTAGCGTCCTACGAGCAGTACTTC
V gene: TRBV5-1; clone size: -; J gene: TRBJ2-3; D gene: -; CDR3 length: 14; CDR3 protein: CASSFLNNRDPQYF; CDR3 DNA: TGCGCCAGCAGCTTCTTAAACAACAGGGATCCGCAGTATTTT
V gene: TRBV7-3; clone size: few; J gene: TRBJ1-1; D gene: TRBD1; CDR3 length: 15; CDR3 protein: CASSATRDSRTEAFF; CDR3 DNA: TGTGCCAGCAGCGCAACAAGGGACAGCAGAACTGAAGCTTTCTTT
V gene: TRBV7-3; clone size: -; J gene: TRBJ1-2; D gene: TRBD1; CDR3 length: 15; CDR3 protein: CASSLQGAAIYGYTF; CDR3 DNA: TGTGCCAGCAGCTTACAGGGGGCGGCAATCTATGGCTACACCTTC
V gene: TRBV11-3; clone size: -; J gene: TRBJ2-3; D gene: TRBD2; CDR3 length: 19; CDR3 protein: CASSLSPWVGREATDTQYF; CDR3 DNA: TGTGCCAGCAGCTTATCCCCTTGGGTAGGGCGGGAGGCAACAGATACGCAGTATTTT
V gene: TRBV7-6; clone size: -; J gene: TRBJ2-7; D gene: TRBD2; CDR3 length: 18; CDR3 protein: CASSPGPRAGGPRVEQYF; CDR3 DNA: TGTGCCAGCAGTCCAGGCCCAAGAGCGGGAGGGCCGAGAGTCGAGCAGTACTTC
V gene: TRBV27; clone size: -; J gene: TRBJ2-2; D gene: -; CDR3 length: 14; CDR3 protein: CASGSLSHTGELFF; CDR3 DNA: TGTGCCAGCGGTTCCCTATCCCACACCGGGGAGCTGTTTTTT
V gene: TRBV7-6; clone size: -; J gene: TRBJ2-5; D gene: -; CDR3 length: 13; CDR3 protein: CASSPDSQETQYF; CDR3 DNA: TGTGCCAGCAGCCCGGACAGCCAAGAGACCCAGTACTTC
V gene: TRBV9; clone size: -; J gene: TRBJ2-7; D gene: TRBD2; CDR3 length: 17; CDR3 protein: CASSEGRTSGSPHEQYF; CDR3 DNA: TGTGCCAGCAGCGAGGGGAGGACTAGCGGGAGTCCCCACGAGCAGTACTTC
V gene: TRBV7-8; clone size: -; J gene: TRBJ2-7; D gene: -; CDR3 length: 15; CDR3 protein: CASSQLGQGSDEQYF; CDR3 DNA: TGTGCCAGCAGCCAATTGGGGCAGGGGTCGGACGAGCAGTACTTC
V gene: TRBV30; clone size: once; J gene: TRBJ1-4; D gene: TRBD1; CDR3 length: 14; CDR3 protein: CAYTTGVGNEKLFF; CDR3 DNA: TGTGCCTATACGACAGGGGTGGGTAATGAAAAACTGTTTTTT
V gene: TRBV9; clone size: few; J gene: TRBJ1-2; D gene: TRBD1; CDR3 length: 16; CDR3 protein: CASSPPDRAHGYGYTF; CDR3 DNA: TGTGCCAGCAGCCCCCCTGACAGGGCCCACGGGTATGGCTACACCTTC
V gene: TRBV6-5; clone size: -; J gene: TRBJ2-3; D gene: TRBD1; CDR3 length: 14; CDR3 protein: CASSLTGSTDTQYF; CDR3 DNA: TGTGCCAGCAGTCTGACAGGGAGCACAGATACGCAGTATTTT
V gene: TRBV14; clone size: few; J gene: TRBJ1-2; D gene: -; CDR3 length: 15; CDR3 protein: CASSQDFREGYGYTF; CDR3 DNA: TGTGCCAGCAGCCAAGATTTCAGGGAGGGATATGGCTACACCTTC
V gene: TRBV6-1; clone size: once; J gene: TRBJ1-5; D gene: TRBD1; CDR3 length: 15; CDR3 protein: CASSSQTGVLEPQHF; CDR3 DNA: TGTGCCAGCAGTTCCCAGACAGGGGTTCTAGAGCCCCAGCATTTT
V gene: TRBV11-2; clone size: -; J gene: TRBJ1-1; D gene: TRBD1; CDR3 length: 14; CDR3 protein: CASSPRQGTTEAFF; CDR3 DNA: TGTGCCAGCAGCCCCCGACAGGGGACCACTGAAGCTTTCTTT
V gene: TRBV10-1; clone size: -; J gene: TRBJ2-3; D gene: -; CDR3 length: 12; CDR3 protein: CASSPSTDTQYF; CDR3 DNA: TGCGCCAGCAGCCCCTCCACAGATACGCAGTATTTT
V gene: TRBV4-1; clone size: -; J gene: TRBJ2-7; D gene: TRBD2; CDR3 length: 15; CDR3 protein: CASSQGGGRSYEQYF; CDR3 DNA: TGCGCCAGCAGCCAAGGGGGCGGGAGGTCCTACGAGCAGTACTTC
V gene: TRBV10-2; clone size: few; J gene: TRBJ2-7; D gene: TRBD2; CDR3 length: 15; CDR3 protein: CASSLLAGRGYEQYF; CDR3 DNA: TGCGCCAGCAGTCTTTTAGCGGGGAGGGGGTACGAGCAGTACTTC
V gene: TRBV6-9; clone size: -; J gene: TRBJ2-7; D gene: TRBD1; CDR3 length: 14; CDR3 protein: CAARIRDRDYEQYF; CDR3 DNA: TGTGCCGCTAGGATCCGGGACAGGGACTACGAGCAGTACTTC
V gene: TRBV7-9; clone size: once; J gene: TRBJ1-4; D gene: TRBD1; CDR3 length: 15; CDR3 protein: CASSLDGTGIEKLFF; CDR3 DNA: TGTGCCAGCAGCTTAGACGGGACAGGGATAGAAAAACTGTTTTTT
V gene: TRBV4-1; clone size: -; J gene: TRBJ2-3; D gene: -; CDR3 length: 16; CDR3 protein: CASSQILGGAPDTQYF; CDR3 DNA: TGCGCCAGCAGCCAAATTTTGGGCGGGGCGCCAGATACGCAGTATTTT
V gene: TRBV2; clone size: -; J gene: TRBJ1-1; D gene: TRBD1; CDR3 length: 16; CDR3 protein: CASRPGQGQLNTEAFF; CDR3 DNA: TGTGCCAGCAGACCCGGACAGGGACAGTTGAACACTGAAGCTTTCTTT
V gene: TRBV5-1; clone size: -; J gene: TRBJ1-2; D gene: TRBD1; CDR3 length: 14; CDR3 protein: CASSGGQGSWGYTF; CDR3 DNA: TGCGCCAGCAGCGGGGGACAGGGATCGTGGGGCTACACCTTC
V gene: TRBV7-9; clone size: -; J gene: TRBJ1-1; D gene: TRBD1; CDR3 length: 14; CDR3 protein: CASSLGQGSTEAFF; CDR3 DNA: TGTGCCAGCAGCTTAGGACAGGGGAGCACTGAAGCTTTCTTT
V gene: TRBV11-3; clone size: -; J gene: TRBJ2-1; D gene: TRBD1; CDR3 length: 15; CDR3 protein: CASSFGQGANNEQFF; CDR3 DNA: TGTGCCAGCAGTTTCGGGCAGGGGGCCAACAATGAGCAGTTCTTC
V gene: TRBV10-3; clone size: once; J gene: TRBJ1-4; D gene: -; CDR3 length: 18; CDR3 protein: CATTSSDPFLATNEKLFF; CDR3 DNA: TGTGCCACCACTTCTTCCGATCCTTTTCTTGCAACTAATGAAAAACTGTTTTTT
V gene: TRBV9; clone size: -; J gene: TRBJ1-2; D gene: TRBD1; CDR3 length: 13; CDR3 protein: CASSGGTGYGYTF; CDR3 DNA: TGTGCCAGCAGCGGTGGGACAGGCTATGGCTACACCTTC
V gene: TRBV4-2; clone size: -; J gene: TRBJ2-5; D gene: TRBD2; CDR3 length: 14; CDR3 protein: CASSPGLAWETQYF; CDR3 DNA: TGTGCCAGCAGCCCGGGACTAGCCTGGGAGACCCAGTACTTC
V gene: TRBV5-1; clone size: few; J gene: TRBJ1-2; D gene: TRBD1; CDR3 length: 16; CDR3 protein: CASSSLFRQGGDGYTF; CDR3 DNA: TGCGCCAGCAGCTCCCTCTTCCGACAGGGTGGAGATGGCTACACCTTC
V gene: TRBV30; clone size: -; J gene: TRBJ1-1; D gene: -; CDR3 length: 14; CDR3 protein: CAWRVRGVLNEAFF; CDR3 DNA: TGTGCCTGGAGGGTTCGGGGGGTTCTTAATGAAGCTTTCTTT
V gene: TRBV18; clone size: -; J gene: TRBJ1-2; D gene: TRBD1; CDR3 length: 16; CDR3 protein: CASSPGSQGAFSGYTF; CDR3 DNA: TGTGCCAGCTCACCGGGATCTCAGGGGGCCTTCTCTGGCTACACCTTC
V gene: TRBV5-4; clone size: -; J gene: TRBJ2-1; D gene: TRBD2; CDR3 length: 13; CDR3 protein: CATAVGRANEQFF; CDR3 DNA: TGTGCCACCGCAGTTGGGAGGGCGAATGAGCAGTTCTTC
V gene: TRBV4-1; clone size: once; J gene: TRBJ2-5; D gene: -; CDR3 length: 17; CDR3 protein: CASSQGGAATKRETQYF; CDR3 DNA: TGCGCCAGCAGCCAAGGGGGCGCGGCCACCAAGCGAGAGACCCAGTACTTC
V gene: TRBV2; clone size: -; J gene: TRBJ2-5; D gene: -; CDR3 length: 10; CDR3 protein: CASRSETQYF; CDR3 DNA: TGTGCCAGCAGGAGTGAGACCCAGTACTTC